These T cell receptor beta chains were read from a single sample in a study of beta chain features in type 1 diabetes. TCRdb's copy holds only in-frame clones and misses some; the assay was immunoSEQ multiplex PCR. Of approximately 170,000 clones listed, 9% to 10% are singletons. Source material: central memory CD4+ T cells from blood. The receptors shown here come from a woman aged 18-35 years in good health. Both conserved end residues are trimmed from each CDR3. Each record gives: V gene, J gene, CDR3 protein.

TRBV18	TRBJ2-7	ASSPPGQLTYEQY
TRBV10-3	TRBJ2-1	AISESGTSRNEQF
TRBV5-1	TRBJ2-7	ASSLEVSVHEQY
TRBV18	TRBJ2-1	ASSPSGGASLGSYNEQF
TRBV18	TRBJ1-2	ASSPPGQVRVLYGYT
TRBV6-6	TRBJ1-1	ASSAGQGETEAF
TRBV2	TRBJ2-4	ASSAHPKNIQY
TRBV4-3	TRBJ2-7	ASSQMTGPLPYEQY
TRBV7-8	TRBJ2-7	ASSLRQGYEQY
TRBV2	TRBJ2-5	ASSEEAGVETQY
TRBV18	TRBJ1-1	ASSRPGTGNTEAF
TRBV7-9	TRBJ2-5	ASSSDTGRGEEETQY
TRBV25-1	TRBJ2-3	ASSEYRSGGTGDTQY
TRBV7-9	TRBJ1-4	ASSFDRGNEKLF
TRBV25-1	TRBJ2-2	ASSEAGTGELF
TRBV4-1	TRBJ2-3	ASSQAAGRTDTQY
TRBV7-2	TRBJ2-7	ASSASSGYEQY
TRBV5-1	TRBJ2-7	ASSLGVESSYEQY
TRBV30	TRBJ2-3	AWSGGQVYATDTQY
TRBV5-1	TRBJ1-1	ASSLGGTEEAF
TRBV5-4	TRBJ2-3	ASSLRGSGRSDTQY
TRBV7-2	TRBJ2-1	ASSLPGLVVREQF
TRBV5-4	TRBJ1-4	ASSPTRQAGPEKLF
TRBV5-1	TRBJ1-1	ASSPGQGGVAEAF
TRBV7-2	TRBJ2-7	ASSPPQGDEQY
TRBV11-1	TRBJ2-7	ASVYGRGQGEQY
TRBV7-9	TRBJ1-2	ASSRDSYGYT
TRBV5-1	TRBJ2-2	ASSLGQGTGELF
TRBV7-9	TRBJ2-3	ASSPGTSGFTDTQY
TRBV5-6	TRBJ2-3	ASSFRTGSADTQY
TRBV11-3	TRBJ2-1	ASSLGQGKHNEQF
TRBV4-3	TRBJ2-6	ASSPGQGLGANVLT
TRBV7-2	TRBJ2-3	ASSRAGITDTQY
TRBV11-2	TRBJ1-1	ASSTTGMNTEAF
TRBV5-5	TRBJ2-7	ASSLGGTSGTYEQY
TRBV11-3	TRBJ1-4	ASSTTDRGQGKLF
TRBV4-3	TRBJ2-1	ASSQGMSGWYNEQF
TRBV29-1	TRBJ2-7	SVLKLKSTSYEQY
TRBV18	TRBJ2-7	ASSPGQGLDEQY
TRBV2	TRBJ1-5	ASTEGIGQPQH
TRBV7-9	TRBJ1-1	ASNRDGEAF